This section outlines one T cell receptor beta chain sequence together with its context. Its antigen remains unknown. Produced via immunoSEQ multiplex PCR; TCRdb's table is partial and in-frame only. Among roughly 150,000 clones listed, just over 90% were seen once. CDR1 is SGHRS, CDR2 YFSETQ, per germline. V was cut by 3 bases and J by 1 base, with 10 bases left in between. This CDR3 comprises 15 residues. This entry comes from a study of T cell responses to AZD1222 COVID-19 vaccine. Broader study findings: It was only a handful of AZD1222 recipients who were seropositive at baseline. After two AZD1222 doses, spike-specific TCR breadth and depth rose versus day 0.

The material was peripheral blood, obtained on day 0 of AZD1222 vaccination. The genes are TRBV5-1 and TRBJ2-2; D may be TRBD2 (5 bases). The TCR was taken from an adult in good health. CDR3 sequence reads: CASSSGNKNTGELFF. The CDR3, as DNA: TGCGCCAGCAGCTCCGGGAACAAGAACACCGGGGAGCTGTTTTTT.